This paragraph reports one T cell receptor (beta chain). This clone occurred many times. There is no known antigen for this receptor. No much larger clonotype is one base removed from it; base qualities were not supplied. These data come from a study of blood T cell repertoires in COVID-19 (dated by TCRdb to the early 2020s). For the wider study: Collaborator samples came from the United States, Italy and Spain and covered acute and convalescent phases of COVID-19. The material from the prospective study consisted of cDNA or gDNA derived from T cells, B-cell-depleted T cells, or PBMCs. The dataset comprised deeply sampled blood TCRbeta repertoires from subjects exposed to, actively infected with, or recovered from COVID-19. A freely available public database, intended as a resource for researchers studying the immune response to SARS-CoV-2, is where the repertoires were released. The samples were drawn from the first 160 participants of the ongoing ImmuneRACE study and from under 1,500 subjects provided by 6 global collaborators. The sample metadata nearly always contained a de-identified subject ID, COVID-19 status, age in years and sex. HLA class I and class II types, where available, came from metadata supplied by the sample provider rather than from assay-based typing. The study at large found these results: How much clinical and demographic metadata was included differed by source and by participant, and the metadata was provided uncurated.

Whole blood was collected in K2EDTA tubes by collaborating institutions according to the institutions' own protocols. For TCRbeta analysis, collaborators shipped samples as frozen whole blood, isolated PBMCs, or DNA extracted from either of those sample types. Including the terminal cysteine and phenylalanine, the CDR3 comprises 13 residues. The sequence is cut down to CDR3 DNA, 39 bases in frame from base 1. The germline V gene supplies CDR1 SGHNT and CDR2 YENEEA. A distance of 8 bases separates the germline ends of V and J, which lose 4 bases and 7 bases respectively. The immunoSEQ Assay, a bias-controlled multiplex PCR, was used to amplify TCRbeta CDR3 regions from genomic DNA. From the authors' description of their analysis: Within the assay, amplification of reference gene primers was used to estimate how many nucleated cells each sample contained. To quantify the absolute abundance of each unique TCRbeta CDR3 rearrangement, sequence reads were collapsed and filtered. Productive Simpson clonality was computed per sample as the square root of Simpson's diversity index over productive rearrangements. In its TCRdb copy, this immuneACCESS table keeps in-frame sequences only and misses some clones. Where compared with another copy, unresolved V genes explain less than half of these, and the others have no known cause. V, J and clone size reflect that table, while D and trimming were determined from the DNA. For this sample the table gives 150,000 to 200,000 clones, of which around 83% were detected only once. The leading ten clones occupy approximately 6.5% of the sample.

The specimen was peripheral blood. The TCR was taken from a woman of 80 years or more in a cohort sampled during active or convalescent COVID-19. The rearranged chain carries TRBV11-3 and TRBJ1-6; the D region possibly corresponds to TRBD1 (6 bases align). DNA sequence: TGTGCCAGCAGCTCACAGGGAAATTCACCCCTCCACTTT. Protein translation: CASSSQGNSPLHF.